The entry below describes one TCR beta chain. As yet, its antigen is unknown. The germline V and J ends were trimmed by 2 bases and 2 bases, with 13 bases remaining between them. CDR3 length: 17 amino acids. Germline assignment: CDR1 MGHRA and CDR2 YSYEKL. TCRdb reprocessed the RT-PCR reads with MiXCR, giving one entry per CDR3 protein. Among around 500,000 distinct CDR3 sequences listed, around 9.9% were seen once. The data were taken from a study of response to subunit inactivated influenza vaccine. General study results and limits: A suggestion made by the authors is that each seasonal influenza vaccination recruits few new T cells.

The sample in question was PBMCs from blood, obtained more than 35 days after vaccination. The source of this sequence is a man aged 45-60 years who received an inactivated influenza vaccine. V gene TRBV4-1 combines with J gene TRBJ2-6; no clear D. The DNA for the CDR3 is TGCGCCAGCAGCCAAAGGGCCTTGGCGCCTGGGGCCAACGTCCTGACTTTC. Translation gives CASSQRALAPGANVLTF.